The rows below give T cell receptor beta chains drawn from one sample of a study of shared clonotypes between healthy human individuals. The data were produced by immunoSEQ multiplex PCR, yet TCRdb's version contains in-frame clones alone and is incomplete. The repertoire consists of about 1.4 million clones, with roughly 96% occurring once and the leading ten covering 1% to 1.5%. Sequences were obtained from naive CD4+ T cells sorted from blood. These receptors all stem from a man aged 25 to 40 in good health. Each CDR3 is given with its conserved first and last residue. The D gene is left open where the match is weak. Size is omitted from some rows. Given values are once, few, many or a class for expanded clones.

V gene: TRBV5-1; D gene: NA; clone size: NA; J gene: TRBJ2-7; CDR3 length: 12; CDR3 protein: CASSPNPPEQYF; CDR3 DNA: TGCGCCAGCAGCCCAAACCCGCCTGAGCAGTACTTC
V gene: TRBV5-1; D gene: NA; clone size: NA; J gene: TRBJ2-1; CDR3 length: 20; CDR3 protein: CASSSPSGPTGGMSYNEQFF; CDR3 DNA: TGCGCCAGCAGCTCTCCCTCCGGCCCTACTGGCGGGATGTCCTACAATGAGCAGTTCTTC
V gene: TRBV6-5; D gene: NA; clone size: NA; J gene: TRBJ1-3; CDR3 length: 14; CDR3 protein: CASSFRGTGNTIYF; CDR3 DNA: TGTGCCAGCAGTTTCCGGGGGACTGGAAACACCATATATTTT
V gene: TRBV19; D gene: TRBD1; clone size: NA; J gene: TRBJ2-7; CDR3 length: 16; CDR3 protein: CASSILPGQGTYEQYF; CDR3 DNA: TGTGCCAGTAGTATCCTTCCGGGACAGGGGACCTACGAGCAGTACTTC
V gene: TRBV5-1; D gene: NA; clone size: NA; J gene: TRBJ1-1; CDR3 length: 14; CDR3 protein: CASSLEGGYTEAFF; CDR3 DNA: TGCGCCAGCAGCTTGGAGGGGGGATACACTGAAGCTTTCTTT
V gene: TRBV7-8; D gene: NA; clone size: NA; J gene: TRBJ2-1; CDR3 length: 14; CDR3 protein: CASTARPTYNEQFF; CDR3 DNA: TGTGCCAGCACGGCGCGGCCTACCTACAATGAGCAGTTCTTC
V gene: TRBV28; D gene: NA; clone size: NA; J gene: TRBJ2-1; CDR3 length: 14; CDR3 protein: CASSFPSQGNEQFF; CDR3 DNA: TGTGCCAGCAGTTTTCCCTCACAGGGCAATGAGCAGTTCTTC
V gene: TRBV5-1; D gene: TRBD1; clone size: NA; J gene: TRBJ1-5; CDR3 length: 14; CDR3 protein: CASSNGQGDQPQHF; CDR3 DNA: TGCGCCAGCAGCAACGGACAGGGGGATCAGCCCCAGCATTTT
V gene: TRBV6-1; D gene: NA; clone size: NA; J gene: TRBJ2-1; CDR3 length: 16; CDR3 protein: CASSEPPRERYNEQFF; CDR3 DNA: TGTGCCAGCAGTGAACCCCCTAGAGAAAGGTACAATGAGCAGTTCTTC
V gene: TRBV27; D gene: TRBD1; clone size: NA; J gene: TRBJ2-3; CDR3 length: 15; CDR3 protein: CASSPQDRPTDTQYF; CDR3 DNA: TGTGCCAGCAGTCCTCAGGACAGGCCCACAGATACGCAGTATTTT
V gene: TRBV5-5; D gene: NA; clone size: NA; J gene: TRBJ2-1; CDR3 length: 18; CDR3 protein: CASSLRVSRQAERDEQFF; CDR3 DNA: TGTGCCAGCAGCTTAAGAGTATCCCGACAGGCCGAGAGGGATGAGCAGTTCTTC
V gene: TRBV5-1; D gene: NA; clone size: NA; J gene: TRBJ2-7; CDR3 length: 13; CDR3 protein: CASSSDIYYEQYF; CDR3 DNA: TGCGCCAGCAGCTCGGACATCTACTACGAGCAGTACTTC
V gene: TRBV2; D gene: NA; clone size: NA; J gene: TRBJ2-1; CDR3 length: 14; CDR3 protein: CASRQGLENNEQFF; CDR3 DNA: TGTGCCAGCAGACAGGGACTGGAGAACAATGAGCAGTTCTTC
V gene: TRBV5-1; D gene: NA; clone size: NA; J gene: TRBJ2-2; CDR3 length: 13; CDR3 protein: CASSTGTTGELFF; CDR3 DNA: TGCGCCAGCAGCACCGGGACAACCGGGGAGCTGTTTTTT
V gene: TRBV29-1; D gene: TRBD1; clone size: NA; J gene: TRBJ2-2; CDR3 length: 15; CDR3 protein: CSVGPGTGLAGELFF; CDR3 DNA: TGCAGCGTGGGACCCGGGACAGGGCTAGCTGGGGAGCTGTTTTTT
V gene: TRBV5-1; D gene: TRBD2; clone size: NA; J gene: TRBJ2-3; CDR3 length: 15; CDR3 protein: CASGGLAGRTDTQYF; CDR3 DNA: TGCGCCAGCGGGGGACTAGCGGGACGGACAGATACGCAGTATTTT
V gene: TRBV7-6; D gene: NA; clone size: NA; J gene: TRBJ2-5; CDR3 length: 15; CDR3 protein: CASSPQTGSGATQYF; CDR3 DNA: TGTGCCAGCAGCCCACAAACGGGGTCCGGTGCGACCCAGTACTTC
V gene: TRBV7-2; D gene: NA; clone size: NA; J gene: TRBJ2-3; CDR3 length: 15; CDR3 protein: CASSPLDSNTDTQYF; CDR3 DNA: TGTGCCAGCAGCCCTCTGGACAGCAACACAGATACGCAGTATTTT
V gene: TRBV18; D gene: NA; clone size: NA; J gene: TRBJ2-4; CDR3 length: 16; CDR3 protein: CASSPPNMLAKNIQYF; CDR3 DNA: TGTGCCAGCTCACCACCTAACATGCTAGCCAAAAACATTCAGTACTTC
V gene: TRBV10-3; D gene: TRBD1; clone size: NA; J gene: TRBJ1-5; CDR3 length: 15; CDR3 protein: CAISTGGKGNQPQHF; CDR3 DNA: TGTGCCATCAGTACAGGGGGTAAGGGCAATCAGCCCCAGCATTTT
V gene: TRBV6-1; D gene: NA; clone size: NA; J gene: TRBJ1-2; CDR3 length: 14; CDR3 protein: CASSVLDSNYGYTF; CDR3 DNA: TGTGCCAGCAGTGTCTTGGACAGCAATTATGGCTACACCTTC
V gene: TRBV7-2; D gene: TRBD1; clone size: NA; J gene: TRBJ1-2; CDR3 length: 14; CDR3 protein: CASSPRTGRSGYTF; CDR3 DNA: TGTGCCAGCAGCCCCCGGACAGGGCGCTCTGGCTACACCTTC
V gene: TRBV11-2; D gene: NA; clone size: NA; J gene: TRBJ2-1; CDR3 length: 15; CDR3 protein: CASSPSMGRVGEQFF; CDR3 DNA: TGTGCCAGCAGCCCTTCGATGGGCAGGGTGGGTGAGCAGTTCTTC
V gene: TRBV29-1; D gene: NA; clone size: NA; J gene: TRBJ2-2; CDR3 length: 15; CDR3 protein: CSVESPTGNTGELFF; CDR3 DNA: TGCAGCGTTGAATCCCCGACAGGGAACACCGGGGAGCTGTTTTTT
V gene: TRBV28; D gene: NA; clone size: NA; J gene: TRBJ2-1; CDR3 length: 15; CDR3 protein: CASTPQTLSYNEQFF; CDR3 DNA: TGTGCCAGCACCCCTCAGACGCTCAGCTACAATGAGCAGTTCTTC
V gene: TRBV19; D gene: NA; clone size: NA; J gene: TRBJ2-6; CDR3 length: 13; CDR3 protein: CATRLSGANVLTF; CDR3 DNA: TGTGCCACTAGGTTATCTGGGGCCAACGTCCTGACTTTC
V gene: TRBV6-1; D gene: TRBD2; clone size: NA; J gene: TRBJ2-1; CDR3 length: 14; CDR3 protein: CASSAGLAYNEQFF; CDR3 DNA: TGTGCCAGCAGTGCCGGACTAGCCTACAATGAGCAGTTCTTC
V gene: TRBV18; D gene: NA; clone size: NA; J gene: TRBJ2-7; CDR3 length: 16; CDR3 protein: CASSPTPGRRGYEQYF; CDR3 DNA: TGTGCCAGCTCACCTACCCCTGGCCGCAGGGGCTACGAGCAGTACTTC
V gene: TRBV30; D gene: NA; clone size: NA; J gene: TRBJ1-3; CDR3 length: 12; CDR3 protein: CAWAITPNTIYF; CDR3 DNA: TGTGCCTGGGCAATTACCCCAAACACCATATATTTT
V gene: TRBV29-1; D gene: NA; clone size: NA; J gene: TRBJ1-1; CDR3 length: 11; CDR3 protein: CSVETGGRAFF; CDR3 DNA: TGCAGCGTTGAAACCGGAGGGAGAGCTTTCTTT
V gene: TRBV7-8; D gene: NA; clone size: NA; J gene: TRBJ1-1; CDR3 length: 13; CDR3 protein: CASSVDRNTEAFF; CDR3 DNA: TGTGCCAGCAGCGTTGACCGGAACACTGAAGCTTTCTTT
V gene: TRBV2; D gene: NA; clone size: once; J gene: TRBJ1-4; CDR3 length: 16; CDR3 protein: CASTELGPATNEKLFF; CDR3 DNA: TGTGCCAGCACCGAATTGGGACCTGCGACTAATGAAAAACTGTTTTTT
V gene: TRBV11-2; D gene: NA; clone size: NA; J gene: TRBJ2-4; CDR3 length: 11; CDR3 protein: CASSSGTVQYF; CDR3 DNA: TGTGCCAGCAGCTCCGGGACGGTTCAGTACTTC
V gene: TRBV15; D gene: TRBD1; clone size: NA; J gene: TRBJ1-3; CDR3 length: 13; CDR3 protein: CATGTGVLNTIYF; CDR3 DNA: TGTGCCACCGGGACAGGGGTGTTGAACACCATATATTTT
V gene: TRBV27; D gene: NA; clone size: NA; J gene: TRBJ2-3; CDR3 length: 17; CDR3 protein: CASSFSASPVSTDTQYF; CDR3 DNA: TGTGCCAGCAGTTTCTCTGCTAGCCCAGTTAGCACAGATACGCAGTATTTT
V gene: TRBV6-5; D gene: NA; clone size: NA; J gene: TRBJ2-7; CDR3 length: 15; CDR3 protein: CASSYWAGSSYEQYF; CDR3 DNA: TGTGCCAGCAGTTACTGGGCGGGGAGCTCCTACGAGCAGTACTTC
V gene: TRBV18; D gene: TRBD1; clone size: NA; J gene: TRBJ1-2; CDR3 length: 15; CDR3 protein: CASSPQGGQHYGYTF; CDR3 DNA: TGTGCCAGCTCACCCCAAGGGGGACAGCACTATGGCTACACCTTC